This TCR beta chain is from a study of T cell changes during pregnancy in multiple sclerosis (dated by TCRdb to about 2019). For the wider study: Changes in the T cell repertoire over the course of pregnancy were examined in this study in women with multiple sclerosis.

Trimming takes 3 bases from V and 0 bases from J, and the germline ends sit 14 bases apart. The germline V gene gives CDR1 as MGHDK and CDR2 as SYGVNS. Taken from cysteine to phenylalanine, the CDR3 has 17 residues. CDR3 DNA is the only sequence kept; it has 51 bases, read in frame from the first base. Details on this clone: The antigen it recognizes is unknown. No base quality information exists; no much larger clone differs at one position.

Receptor amplification or capture employed the immunoSEQ multiplex PCR assay. As stored in TCRdb, this immuneACCESS dataset retains in-frame rearrangements with V and J assigned. A fraction of the clones does not appear; measured against another copy, unresolved V genes explain less than half of the discrepancy, and the remainder lacks a known reason. Across this sample there are roughly 43,000 clones, with 80% to 90% seen only once. Approximately 1% of the sample is held by the ten biggest clonotypes. This TCR derives from a female donor with multiple sclerosis, enrolled in a pregnancy study. Sequences were derived from CD4+ T cells from peripheral blood mononuclear cells, sampled after pregnancy. The receptor chain draws on TRBV25-1 and TRBJ2-2, with TRBD2 perhaps the D gene, on 6 matching bases. DNA sequence: TGTGCCAGCAGTGACCCTGGAGGGTATTCGAACACCGGGGAGCTGTTTTTT. The encoded protein is CASSDPGGYSNTGELFF. Reference TRBV25-1 and TRBJ2-2 genes cover what lies past the CDR3, so the full variable domain is EADIYQTPRYLVIGTGKKITLECSQTMGHDKMYWYQQDPGMELHLIHYSYGVNSTEKGDLSSESTVSRIRTEHFPLTLESARPSHTSQYLCASSDPGGYSNTGELFFGEGSRLTVL.